The source of this TCR beta chain is a study of blood T cell repertoires in COVID-19. Overall study: T cells, B-cell-depleted T cells, or PBMCs provided the cDNA or gDNA that served as material.

In the study's own analysis: Estimation of nucleated cell counts was performed using reference gene primer amplification. Clones were sequenced by immunoSEQ multiplex PCR, and TCRdb holds only the in-frame ones, with some missing. That table furnishes V, J and clone size, whereas the DNA furnished D and trimming. This table holds approximately 110,000 clones, 80% to 90% found once. Input material: peripheral blood. This receptor was identified in a human donor in a cohort sampled during active COVID-19.

The CDR3 sequence: CASRPDRIVGYTF. CDR3 bases: TGTGCCAGTAGGCCGGACAGGATTGTCGGCTACACCTTC. This chain uses TRBV19 with TRBJ1-2, with TRBD1 matching 7 bases. CDR3 length: 13 amino acids. J was trimmed by 8 bases and V by 6 bases; bases with no gene match: 9. CDR1 is LNHDA, CDR2 SQIVND, per germline (reference sequence).